The 12 T cell receptor beta chains below all came from one sample that was sequenced in a study of PD-L1 blockade in urothelial cancer. Documented time point: peripheral blood 6 weeks after treatment start. Method: immunoSEQ multiplex PCR; TCRdb's copy keeps in-frame clones and lacks some. The profile covers around 21,000 clones, with under 85% appearing a single time and more than 1.5% taken by the ten largest. Sequenced material: PBMCs, taken around atezolizumab (anti-PD-L1) treatment. Receptor source: a man between 45 and 60 years old with urothelial cancer.

This clone appeared once. One junction end disagrees with the germline gene, perhaps due to a read error. CDR3 protein: CASSSRQGTNYGHTF. The CDR3 DNA follows: TGTGCCAGCAGCTCCAGACAGGGAACTAACTATGGCCACACCTTC. The chain uses TRBV7-6 and TRBJ1-2; TRBD1 matches 7 bases. Germline values: CDR1 SGHVS, CDR2 FNYEAQ. This CDR3 contains 15 residues.

This chain links TRBV14 with TRBJ2-7; TRBD1 aligns across 8 bases. This CDR3 comprises 17 residues. The junction had 13 bases not matched to a gene; V was cut back by 5 bases and J by 1 base. Germline assignment: CDR1 SGHDN and CDR2 FVKESK. The CDR3: CASSNLDRGFSSYEQYF. The CDR3 DNA sequence: TGTGCCAGCAGCAACCTAGACAGGGGATTCTCGTCCTACGAGCAGTACTTC. Combining the CDR3 with reference TRBV14 and TRBJ2-7 gives the whole variable domain EAGVTQFPSHSVIEKGQTVTLRCDPISGHDNLYWYRRVMGKEIKFLLHFVKESKQDESGMPNNRFLAERTGGTYSTLKVQPAELEDSGVYFCASSNLDRGFSSYEQYFGPGTRLTVT.

V usage is TRBV5-1 and J usage is TRBJ1-1; TRBD1 agrees at 7 bases. Germline CDR1 SGHRS, CDR2 YFSETQ. J gave up 2 bases and V 4 bases, and 8 bases lay outside the gene matches. This CDR3 contains 15 residues. In DNA, the CDR3 is TGCGCCAGCAGCCTGATGACAGGGAGCAACACTGAAGCTTTCTTT. Its protein product is CASSLMTGSNTEAFF. Supplemented by reference TRBV5-1 and TRBJ1-1, the full variable domain reads KAGVTQTPRYLIKTRGQQVTLSCSPISGHRSVSWYQQTPGQGLQFLFEYFSETQRNKGNFPGRFSGRQFSNSRSEMNVSTLELGDSALYLCASSLMTGSNTEAFFGQGTRLTVV.

This rearrangement joins TRBV28 to TRBJ1-5; 9 bases are a match to TRBD1. Germline V gives CDR1 MDHEN, CDR2 SYDVKM. CDR3 length: 16 residues. V was clipped by 7 bases and J by 6 bases; unmatched bases: 13. In DNA form, the CDR3 reads TGTGCCAGCACCGGAACCGGGACAGGGCTTGCTCAGCCCCAGCATTTT. Translating gives CASTGTGTGLAQPQHF.

This clone showed up just a few times. The chain recombines TRBV19 with TRBJ2-3; 9 bases line up with TRBD2. The CDR3 covers 17 residues. CDR1 is LNHDA and CDR2 is SQIVND in the germline V gene (reference sequence). Losses at the gene ends were 6 bases for V and 6 bases for J; bases not matched to a gene: 16. This CDR3 is CASSTWGSGGRGDTQYF. CDR3 coding DNA: TGTGCCAGTAGCACCTGGGGTAGCGGGGGCCGGGGGGATACGCAGTATTTT.

This sequence joins TRBV30 and TRBJ1-1, with TRBD1 matching 7 bases. The CDR3 length is 15 residues. CDR1 is GTSNPN and CDR2 is SVGIG in the germline V gene (reference sequence). V dropped 2 bases and J dropped 1; count of bases not matched to a gene: 7. For the CDR3, the DNA is TGTGCCTGGAGTCTTATCGGACAGGCGAACACTGAAGCTTTCTTT. It specifies CAWSLIGQANTEAFF.

This sequence joins TRBV19 and TRBJ1-2; 8 positions match TRBD1. The CDR3 length is 14 residues. The ends lost 4 bases at V and 4 bases at J; junction bases unmatched: 5. Germline V gene data show CDR1 as LNHDA and CDR2 as SQIVND (reference sequence). CDR3 sequence reads: CASSRTGNAYGYTF. The CDR3 DNA sequence: TGTGCCAGTAGTAGGACAGGGAATGCCTATGGCTACACCTTC.

The gene calls are TRBV29-1 and TRBJ2-3, with D unresolved. Germline V gene data show CDR1 as SQVTM and CDR2 as ANQGSEA. Between the trimmed V and J ends, which lost 1 base and 7 bases, there was a span of 6 bases. This CDR3 has 11 amino acids. The CDR3 sequence: CSVEGSYTQYF. CDR3 coding DNA: TGCAGCGTTGAAGGTTCGTATACGCAGTATTTT.

V gene TRBV6-6 combines with J gene TRBJ1-5; the D is unclear. V lost 9 bases to trimming and J lost 7 bases, with 13 bases between them. The CDR3 length is 12 residues. The V gene's germline CDR1 is MNHNY and CDR2 SVGAGI (reference sequence). The CDR3 DNA reads as TGTGCCAGTTCCGAGGGCCCACAGCCCCAGCATTTT. Translation: CASSEGPQPQHF.

CDR3 sequence (DNA): TGCAGTGCTAGTGTTCTGGAGACCCAGTACTTC. This codes for CSASVLETQYF. This chain links TRBV20-1 with TRBJ2-5; D is uncertain. Germline assignment: CDR1 DFQATT and CDR2 SNEGSKA (reference sequence). The CDR3 runs 11 residues. The V and J ends lost 3 bases and 5 bases respectively, with 7 bases between them.

A single count supports this clone. The rearrangement links TRBV7-9 to TRBJ1-6, with D maybe TRBD1 (6 bases). Trimming left V 11 bases short and J 5 bases short, with 19 bases between. CDR1 and CDR2 from the germline V gene are SEHNR and FQNEAQ (reference sequence). The CDR3 is made up of 15 amino acids. CDR3 bases: TGTGCCTCCAGCATGGTAGGGGGGGATAATTCACCCCTCCACTTT. Protein: CASSMVGGDNSPLHF. Looking up the rest from reference TRBV7-9 and TRBJ1-6 gives the full variable domain: DTGVSQNPRHKITKRGQNVTFRCDPISEHNRLYWYRQTLGQGPEFLTYFQNEAQLEKSRLLSDRFSAERPKGSFSTLEIQRTEQGDSAMYLCASSMVGGDNSPLHFGNGTRLTVT.

The chain recombines TRBV7-3 with TRBJ2-1; the match to TRBD2 covers 15 bases. This CDR3 region has 16 residues. After removal of 5 bases from V and 9 bases from J, the junction contained 8 bases not matched to a gene. Germline loops: CDR1 SGHTA, CDR2 FQGTGA. The CDR3 DNA follows: TGTGCCAGCAGCCCAGGACTAGCGGGGGGGAGGGGTGAGCAGTTCTTC. Translated: CASSPGLAGGRGEQFF.